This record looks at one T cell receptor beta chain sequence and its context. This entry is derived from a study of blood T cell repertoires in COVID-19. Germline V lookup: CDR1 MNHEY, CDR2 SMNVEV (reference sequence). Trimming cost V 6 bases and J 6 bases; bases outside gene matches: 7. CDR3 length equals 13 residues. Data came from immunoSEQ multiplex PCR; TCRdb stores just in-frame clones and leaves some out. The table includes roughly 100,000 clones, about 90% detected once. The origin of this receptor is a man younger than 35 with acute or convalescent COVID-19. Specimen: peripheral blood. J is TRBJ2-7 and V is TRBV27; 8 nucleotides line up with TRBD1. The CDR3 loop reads CASRPGGGGEQYF. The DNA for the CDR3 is TGTGCCAGCAGACCAGGGGGCGGCGGCGAGCAGTACTTC.